The rows below give T cell receptor beta chains drawn from one sample of a study of OX40 agonist ivuxolimab in advanced cancers. Data came from immunoSEQ multiplex PCR; TCRdb stores just in-frame clones and leaves some out. The data hold about 19,000 clones, with about 70% observed a single time. The material was CD4+ or CD8+ T cells sorted from blood, obtained in a trial of the OX40 agonist ivuxolimab. The receptor source for this set is an adult with an advanced solid tumor such as melanoma, head and neck, liver or kidney cancer. CDR3s include the opening cysteine and the closing phenylalanine or tryptophan. A D gene is named only where the DNA matches it firmly. A row's size may be missing; if present it is once, few, many or a size class.

clone_size: .; j_call: TRBJ2-7; v_call: TRBV10-2; d_call: TRBD2; cdr3_aa: CASSPTSGGHEQYF; cdr3_nt: TGCGCCAGCAGTCCTACTAGCGGGGGTCACGAGCAGTACTTC
clone_size: once; j_call: TRBJ1-2; v_call: TRBV27; d_call: .; cdr3_aa: CASRWVGVANYGYTF; cdr3_nt: TGTGCCAGCAGATGGGTGGGGGTAGCTAACTATGGCTACACCTTC
clone_size: .; j_call: TRBJ2-7; v_call: TRBV5-8; d_call: TRBD1; cdr3_aa: CASSFLRGYEQYF; cdr3_nt: TGTGCCAGCAGCTTTCTCAGGGGGTACGAGCAGTACTTC
clone_size: medium-sized; j_call: TRBJ2-5; v_call: TRBV27; d_call: TRBD1; cdr3_aa: CASSFGQGQETQYF; cdr3_nt: TGTGCCAGCAGTTTCGGACAGGGGCAAGAGACCCAGTACTTC
clone_size: .; j_call: TRBJ2-1; v_call: TRBV28; d_call: .; cdr3_aa: CASSDRGDPTYEQFF; cdr3_nt: TGTGCCAGCTCCGACCGAGGGGACCCTACGTATGAGCAGTTCTTC
clone_size: once; j_call: TRBJ1-5; v_call: TRBV7-8; d_call: TRBD1; cdr3_aa: CASSLRDRLSNQPQHF; cdr3_nt: TGTGCCAGCAGCCTCCGGGACAGGCTTTCCAATCAGCCCCAGCATTTT
clone_size: .; j_call: TRBJ2-5; v_call: TRBV27; d_call: .; cdr3_aa: CASSLNSPRRETQYF; cdr3_nt: TGTGCCAGCAGTTTAAATTCACCCCGCCGGGAGACCCAGTACTTC
clone_size: few; j_call: TRBJ1-3; v_call: TRBV13; d_call: .; cdr3_aa: CASSLAGGRGWAGNTIYF; cdr3_nt: TGTGCCAGCAGCTTAGCAGGCGGGCGGGGATGGGCTGGAAACACCATATATTTT
clone_size: few; j_call: TRBJ1-2; v_call: TRBV10-3; d_call: TRBD1; cdr3_aa: CATRRQGDYGYTF; cdr3_nt: TGTGCCACCCGGAGACAGGGGGACTATGGCTACACCTTC
clone_size: medium-sized; j_call: TRBJ1-1; v_call: TRBV11-2; d_call: .; cdr3_aa: CASSWGGVNTEAFF; cdr3_nt: TGTGCCAGCAGCTGGGGTGGAGTGAACACTGAAGCTTTCTTT
clone_size: medium-sized; j_call: TRBJ2-1; v_call: TRBV7-7; d_call: TRBD1; cdr3_aa: CASSRGTGGNEQFF; cdr3_nt: TGTGCCAGCAGCCGGGGGACAGGGGGCAATGAGCAGTTCTTC
clone_size: once; j_call: TRBJ2-3; v_call: TRBV9; d_call: TRBD2; cdr3_aa: CASSVGGRSTDTQYF; cdr3_nt: TGTGCCAGCAGCGTAGGCGGGAGGAGTACAGATACGCAGTATTTT
clone_size: .; j_call: TRBJ2-2; v_call: TRBV5-1; d_call: TRBD2; cdr3_aa: CASSFPSGVNTGELFF; cdr3_nt: TGCGCCAGCAGCTTTCCTAGCGGAGTGAACACCGGGGAGCTGTTTTTT
clone_size: few; j_call: TRBJ2-1; v_call: TRBV6-4; d_call: .; cdr3_aa: CASSASLGPTHNEQFF; cdr3_nt: TGTGCCAGCAGTGCCTCGTTGGGACCGACTCACAATGAGCAGTTCTTC
clone_size: once; j_call: TRBJ2-5; v_call: TRBV6-6; d_call: .; cdr3_aa: CASSYYGTLPTETQYF; cdr3_nt: TGTGCCAGCAGTTACTACGGGACACTTCCGACCGAGACCCAGTACTTC
clone_size: .; j_call: TRBJ2-1; v_call: TRBV27; d_call: TRBD2; cdr3_aa: CASSLISGGTYNEQFF; cdr3_nt: TGTGCCAGCAGTTTAATTAGCGGGGGGACCTACAATGAGCAGTTCTTC
clone_size: .; j_call: TRBJ2-7; v_call: TRBV28; d_call: .; cdr3_aa: CASSAAAYEQYF; cdr3_nt: TGTGCCAGCAGTGCCGCCGCCTACGAGCAGTACTTC
clone_size: .; j_call: TRBJ1-2; v_call: TRBV5-4; d_call: .; cdr3_aa: CASSPSSDGYTF; cdr3_nt: TGTGCCAGCAGCCCTAGCTCAGATGGCTACACCTTC
clone_size: .; j_call: TRBJ2-1; v_call: TRBV9; d_call: TRBD2; cdr3_aa: CASSDTSGLEDEQFF; cdr3_nt: TGTGCCAGCAGCGATACTAGCGGCTTGGAGGATGAGCAGTTCTTC
clone_size: once; j_call: TRBJ1-2; v_call: TRBV19; d_call: .; cdr3_aa: CASSIGSGLNYGYTF; cdr3_nt: TGTGCCAGTAGTATTGGTTCAGGGCTCAACTATGGCTACACCTTC
clone_size: few; j_call: TRBJ1-3; v_call: TRBV6-5; d_call: TRBD1; cdr3_aa: CASSSTGGSMNTIYF; cdr3_nt: TGTGCCAGCAGTTCGACAGGGGGCAGTATGAACACCATATATTTT
clone_size: .; j_call: TRBJ2-7; v_call: TRBV10-3; d_call: .; cdr3_aa: CAISETRDDFYEQYF; cdr3_nt: TGTGCCATCAGTGAAACTCGGGACGATTTCTACGAGCAGTACTTC
clone_size: .; j_call: TRBJ2-2; v_call: TRBV5-4; d_call: TRBD1; cdr3_aa: CASSRRDRGDGELFF; cdr3_nt: TGTGCCAGCAGCCGCCGGGACAGGGGAGACGGGGAGCTGTTTTTT
clone_size: .; j_call: TRBJ2-1; v_call: TRBV5-1; d_call: .; cdr3_aa: CASSTSRDEQFF; cdr3_nt: TGCGCCAGCAGCACTAGCCGCGATGAGCAGTTCTTC
clone_size: .; j_call: TRBJ1-6; v_call: TRBV27; d_call: .; cdr3_aa: CATSSYNSPLHF; cdr3_nt: TGTGCCACTAGCTCCTATAATTCACCCCTCCACTTT